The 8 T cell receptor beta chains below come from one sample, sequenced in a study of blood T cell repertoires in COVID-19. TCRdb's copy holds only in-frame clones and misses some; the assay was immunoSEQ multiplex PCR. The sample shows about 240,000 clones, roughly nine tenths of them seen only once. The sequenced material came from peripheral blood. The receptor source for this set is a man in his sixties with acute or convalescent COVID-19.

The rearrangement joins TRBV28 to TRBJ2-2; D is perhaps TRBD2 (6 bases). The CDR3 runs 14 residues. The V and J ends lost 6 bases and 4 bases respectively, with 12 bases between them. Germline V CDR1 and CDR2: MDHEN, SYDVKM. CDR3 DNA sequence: TGTGCCAGCAGGGGGGGTCAGGGCACCGGGGAGCTGTTTTTT. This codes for CASRGGQGTGELFF.

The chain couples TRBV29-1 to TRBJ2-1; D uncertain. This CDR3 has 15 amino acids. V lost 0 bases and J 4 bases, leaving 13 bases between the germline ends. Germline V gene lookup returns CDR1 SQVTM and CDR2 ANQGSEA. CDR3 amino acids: CSVEDMEPVYNEQFF. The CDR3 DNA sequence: TGCAGCGTTGAAGATATGGAGCCAGTATACAATGAGCAGTTCTTC.

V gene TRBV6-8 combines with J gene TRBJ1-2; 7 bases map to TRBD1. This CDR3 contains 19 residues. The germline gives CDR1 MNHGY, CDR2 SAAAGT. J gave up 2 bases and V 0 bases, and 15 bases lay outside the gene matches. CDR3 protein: CASSYSGDSFHPINYGYTF. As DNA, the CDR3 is TGTGCCAGCAGTTACTCGGGGGACAGCTTCCACCCTATAAACTATGGCTACACCTTC.

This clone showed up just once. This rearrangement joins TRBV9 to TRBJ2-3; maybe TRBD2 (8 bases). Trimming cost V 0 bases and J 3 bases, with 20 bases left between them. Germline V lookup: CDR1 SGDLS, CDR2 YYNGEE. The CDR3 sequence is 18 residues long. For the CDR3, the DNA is TGTGCCAGCAGCGTAGGAACAGGGGCGGGAGGACTTACAGATACGCAGTATTTT. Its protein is CASSVGTGAGGLTDTQYF.

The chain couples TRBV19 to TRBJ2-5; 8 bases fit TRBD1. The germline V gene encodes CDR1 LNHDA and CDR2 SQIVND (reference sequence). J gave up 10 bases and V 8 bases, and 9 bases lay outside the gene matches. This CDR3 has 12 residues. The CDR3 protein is CASAAGQGNQYF. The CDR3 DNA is TGTGCCAGTGCGGCTGGACAGGGTAACCAGTACTTC.

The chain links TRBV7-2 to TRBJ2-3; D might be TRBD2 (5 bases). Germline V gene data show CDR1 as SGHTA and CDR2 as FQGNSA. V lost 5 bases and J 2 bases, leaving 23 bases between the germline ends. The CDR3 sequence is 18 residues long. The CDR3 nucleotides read TGTGCCAGCAGCCCAACACCCTCGGGGTTCTGGGTCACAGATACGCAGTATTTT. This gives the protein CASSPTPSGFWVTDTQYF.

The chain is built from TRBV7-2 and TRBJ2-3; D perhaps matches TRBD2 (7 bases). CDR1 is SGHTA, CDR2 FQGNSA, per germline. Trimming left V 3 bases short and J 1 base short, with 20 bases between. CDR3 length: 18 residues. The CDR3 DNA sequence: TGTGCCAGCAGCTTGGTGGGGGCGGGAGATGTGGGCACAGATACGCAGTATTTT. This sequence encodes CASSLVGAGDVGTDTQYF.

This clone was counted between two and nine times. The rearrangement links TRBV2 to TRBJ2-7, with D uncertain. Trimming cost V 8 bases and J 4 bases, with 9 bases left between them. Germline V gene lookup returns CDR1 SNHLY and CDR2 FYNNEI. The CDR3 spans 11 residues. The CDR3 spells CASRGLYEQYF. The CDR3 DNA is TGTGCCAGCCGCGGATTGTACGAGCAGTACTTC.